The 27 T cell receptor beta chains listed next were all sequenced from one sample in a study of blood T cell repertoires in COVID-19. Clones were read by immunoSEQ multiplex PCR, and TCRdb kept only the in-frame ones, dropping some. The sample has 95,000 to 150,000 clones, 82% seen once. Material for sequencing was peripheral blood. The source of these receptors is an older woman with acute or convalescent COVID-19.

The V call is TRBV5-1, the J call TRBJ1-6, with 9 bases that match TRBD1. The CDR3 sequence is 14 residues long. J lost 9 bases, V lost 4 bases, and 5 bases had no gene match. The germline V gene has CDR1 SGHRS and CDR2 YFSETQ. The CDR3 coding sequence is TGCGCCAGCAGCACGGGGGACAGGGTTTCACCCCTCCACTTT. Translated: CASSTGDRVSPLHF. Filled out from reference TRBV5-1 and TRBJ1-6, the complete variable domain reads KAGVTQTPRYLIKTRGQQVTLSCSPISGHRSVSWYQQTPGQGLQFLFEYFSETQRNKGNFPGRFSGRQFSNSRSEMNVSTLELGDSALYLCASSTGDRVSPLHFGNGTRLTVT.

The table lists this clone with a count of one. The chain recombines TRBV3-1 (or the pseudogene TRBV3-2) with TRBJ2-1; 10 bases map to TRBD2. The germline V gene encodes CDR1 LGHDT and CDR2 YNNKEL (reference sequence). The junction had 13 bases not matched to a gene; V was cut back by 3 bases and J by 5 bases. The CDR3 has 18 residues. The CDR3, as DNA: TGTGCCAGCAGCCACAGAGCGGGGGGGTGGGGCCACCACAATGAGCAGTTCTTC. Its translation: CASSHRAGGWGHHNEQFF.

V usage is TRBV11-2 and J usage is TRBJ2-3, with 7 positions matching TRBD2. J was trimmed by 4 bases and V by 5 bases; bases with no gene match: 3. The CDR3 is 13 residues long. The V gene's germline CDR1 is SGHAT and CDR2 FQNNGV. This CDR3 reads CASSSGEADTQYF. CDR3 DNA sequence: TGTGCCAGCAGCAGCGGGGAGGCAGATACGCAGTATTTT.

In this sample, this clone turned up a few times. V and J are TRBV19 and TRBJ1-1, with D tentatively TRBD1 (5 bases). Trimming took 5 bases from V and 6 from J, leaving 10 bases between them. The CDR3 has 12 residues. Per the germline V gene, CDR1 is LNHDA and CDR2 is SQIVND (reference sequence). CDR3 sequence: CASSRGIAEAFF. The DNA of the CDR3 is TGTGCCAGTAGTCGGGGGATCGCTGAAGCTTTCTTT. Full variable domain (remainder filled in from reference TRBV19 and TRBJ1-1): DGGITQSPKYLFRKEGQNVTLSCEQNLNHDAMYWYRQDPGQGLRLIYYSQIVNDFQKGDIAEGYSVSREKKESFPLTVTSAQKNPTAFYLCASSRGIAEAFFGQGTRLTVV.

This sequence joins TRBV29-1 and TRBJ2-7; the D gene is possibly TRBD1 (5 bases). This CDR3 comprises 13 residues. Germline lookup yields CDR1 SQVTM and CDR2 ANQGSEA. V was pared by 2 bases and J by 2 bases, with 10 bases between. The CDR3 is CSVESGMAYEQYF. The DNA for the CDR3 is TGCAGCGTTGAATCAGGGATGGCCTACGAGCAGTACTTC.

The chain is built from TRBV7-8 and TRBJ2-3, with 7 bases fitting TRBD2. The junction had 4 bases not matched to a gene; V was cut back by 2 bases and J by 11 bases. Germline loops: CDR1 SGHVS, CDR2 FQNEAQ. This CDR3 has 12 amino acids. In DNA form, the CDR3 reads TGTGCCAGCAGCTTATGGGGAGGGAGGCAGTATTTT. This codes for CASSLWGGRQYF.

The chain employs TRBV6-4 and TRBJ1-2; TRBD1 matches at 8 bases. CDR3 length equals 15 residues. Germline V CDR1 and CDR2: MRHNA, SNTAGT. V dropped 0 bases and J dropped 8; count of bases not matched to a gene: 8. The CDR3 coding sequence is TGTGCCAGCAGTGACTCCGACAGGGGACCCTCCGGCTACACCTTC. Residues: CASSDSDRGPSGYTF.

The chain employs TRBV6-1 and TRBJ1-5; unclear D gene. Germline V gene lookup returns CDR1 MNHNS and CDR2 SASEGT. The CDR3 runs 15 residues. The ends were cut back, 1 base at V and 5 bases at J, with 12 bases in the middle. CDR3 residues: CASSEGSFAYQPQHF. The CDR3 DNA reads TGTGCCAGCAGTGAAGGTAGCTTTGCCTATCAGCCCCAGCATTTT.

The gene calls are TRBV28 and TRBJ1-5, with D tentatively TRBD1 (5 bases). This CDR3 region has 16 residues. Germline loops: CDR1 MDHEN, CDR2 SYDVKM. Deletions cut 8 bases from V and 2 bases from J, with 19 bases between. CDR3 DNA sequence: TGTGCCAGCCGAAGGGCCGGGACGGGAGGCAATCAGCCCCAGCATTTT. Its translation is CASRRAGTGGNQPQHF.

The CDR3 sequence: CATRNLRHGYGYTF. The CDR3, as DNA: TGTGCCACTAGAAACCTCCGGCATGGGTATGGCTACACCTTC. The chain has TRBV10-3 and TRBJ1-2; no reliable D call. V dropped 10 bases and J dropped 5 bases, with 20 bases sitting between them. Germline values: CDR1 ENHRY, CDR2 SYGVKD. The CDR3 is 14 amino acids.

The chain employs TRBV25-1 and TRBJ2-7, with a possible D match to TRBD1 (5 bases). Germline V gene lookup returns CDR1 MGHDK and CDR2 SYGVNS. CDR3 size: 12 residues. V was trimmed by 2 bases and J by 5 bases, leaving 7 bases between them. CDR3 nucleotide sequence: TGTGCCAGCAGTGAACCAGGGAACGAGCAGTACTTC. Residues: CASSEPGNEQYF.

The genes are TRBV13 and TRBJ2-1, with 11 bases identical to TRBD2. The V and J ends lost 5 bases and 8 bases, in that order; junction bases with no gene match: 11. Germline CDR1 is PRHDT and CDR2 is FYEKMQ (reference sequence). The CDR3 totals 16 residues. Written as DNA, the CDR3 is TGTGCCAGCAGCCCCCTAACTAGCGGGGGACTGGATGAGCAGTTCTTC. The encoded protein is CASSPLTSGGLDEQFF.

The chain carries TRBV6-6 and TRBJ1-3, with D perhaps TRBD1 (6 bases). CDR3 size: 14 residues. The germline CDR1 and CDR2 sequences are MNHNY and SVGAGI (reference sequence). Trimming took 8 bases from V and 3 from J, leaving 14 bases between them. The CDR3 region is CASSLGAGGNTIYF. The CDR3 region has the DNA TGTGCCAGCTCCCTGGGGGCCGGTGGAAACACCATATATTTT.

The chain has TRBV30 and TRBJ1-5; tentative D call: TRBD1 (6 bases). V was clipped by 7 bases and J by 5 bases, with 30 bases between them. Germline CDR1 reads GTSNPN; CDR2 reads SVGIG (reference sequence). CDR3 length equals 18 residues. CDR3 loop: CAFSPGRGLYVVDQPQHF. In DNA form, the CDR3 reads TGTGCCTTTTCACCGGGCAGGGGATTATATGTAGTGGATCAGCCCCAGCATTTT.

V and J are TRBV28 and TRBJ2-3; no firm D call. The germline CDR1 and CDR2 sequences are MDHEN and SYDVKM. Between the trimmed V and J ends, which lost 8 bases and 1 base, there was a span of 10 bases. The length of the CDR3 is 13 residues. The CDR3 loop reads CASSVRGTDTQYF. The CDR3, as DNA: TGTGCCAGCTCTGTCCGGGGCACAGATACGCAGTATTTT.

The J gene is TRBJ2-1, the V gene TRBV24-1, with D uncertain. V was cut by 2 bases and J by 7 bases, with 2 bases left in between. The CDR3 consists of 11 residues. Germline CDR1 is KGHDR and CDR2 is SFDVKD. This CDR3 is CATSDSNEQFF. As DNA, the CDR3 is TGTGCCACCAGTGATTCTAATGAGCAGTTCTTC.

This clone came up a few times. The chain joins TRBV11-2 to TRBJ1-2; 7 bases match TRBD1. Germline CDR1 and CDR2: SGHAT and FQNNGV. The CDR3 has 13 residues. The junction had 3 bases not matched to a gene; V was cut back by 5 bases and J by 3 bases. The CDR3 loop is CASSPQGDYGYTF. CDR3 nucleotide sequence: TGTGCCAGCAGCCCCCAGGGGGACTATGGCTACACCTTC.

This chain links TRBV6-5 with TRBJ1-6; D might be TRBD1 (6 bases). CDR1 and CDR2 (germline): MNHEY, SVGAGI. The length of the CDR3 is 14 residues. With 5 bases removed from V and 2 bases from J, the gap between germline ends came to 7 bases. The CDR3 DNA reads as TGTGCCAGCAGTCGGACAGCCTATAATTCACCCCTCCACTTT. Its protein is CASSRTAYNSPLHF.

The chain carries TRBV6-4 and TRBJ1-4; D is possibly TRBD1 (5 bases). Germline lookup yields CDR1 MRHNA and CDR2 SNTAGT. This CDR3 has 15 residues. V was cut by 6 bases and J by 8 bases, with 19 bases left in between. CDR3 DNA: TGTGCCAGCAGGGACACAGGAGGGGCGATCGAAAAACTGTTTTTT. This encodes CASRDTGGAIEKLFF.

CDR3 DNA: TGTGCCAGCAGCTCACAGGGAAGGTCAGAGACCCAGTACTTC. It is translated as CASSSQGRSETQYF. This chain links TRBV5-4 with TRBJ2-5, with D perhaps matching TRBD1 (6 bases). V lost 3 bases, J lost 4 bases, and 13 bases lay in between. The CDR3 is 14 residues long. Germline V gene data show CDR1 as SGHNT and CDR2 as YYREEE (reference sequence).

This rearrangement joins TRBV6-1 to TRBJ2-7; 9 bases are a match to TRBD1. J gave up 3 bases and V 1 base, and 10 bases lay outside the gene matches. Germline loops: CDR1 MNHNS, CDR2 SASEGT. This CDR3 is 17 amino acids long. This CDR3 reads CASSEGVGTGYRYEQYV. CDR3 bases: TGTGCCAGCAGTGAAGGCGTCGGGACAGGGTATCGCTACGAGCAGTACGTC.

V and J are TRBV29-1 and TRBJ2-2, with 8 nucleotides matching TRBD2. The V segment lost 7 bases and the J segment 1 base; nucleotides outside the gene matches: 2. The CDR3 sequence is 13 residues long. Germline lookup yields CDR1 SQVTM and CDR2 ANQGSEA. The CDR3 nucleotides read TGCAGCGGTAGCGGGGAGAACACCGGGGAGCTGTTTTTT. Protein: CSGSGENTGELFF.

The rearrangement uses TRBV5-4 and TRBJ2-1, with TRBD2 matching 8 bases. J lost 9 bases, V lost 1 base, and 12 bases had no gene match. In germline, CDR1 is SGHNT, CDR2 YYREEE (reference sequence). This CDR3 contains 16 residues. CDR3 nucleotide sequence: TGTGCCAGCAGCTTGTGGCTAGCGGGTTCTCCCGGTGAGCAGTTCTTC. Translated, it gives CASSLWLAGSPGEQFF.

The chain joins TRBV19 to TRBJ2-2; 7 bases are shared with TRBD2. J lost 2 bases, V lost 4 bases, and 7 bases had no gene match. This CDR3 has 16 amino acids. The germline V gene encodes CDR1 LNHDA and CDR2 SQIVND (reference sequence). The CDR3 DNA reads as TGTGCCAGTAGTAGGGGACTATACCAAAACACCGGGGAGCTGTTTTTT. This codes for CASSRGLYQNTGELFF.

The chain employs TRBV30 and TRBJ2-1, with 10 bases identical to TRBD2. J was trimmed by 10 bases and V by 2 bases; bases with no gene match: 5. The CDR3 is 13 amino acids. Germline lookup yields CDR1 GTSNPN and CDR2 SVGIG (reference sequence). The CDR3: CAWSQQRGGEQFF. CDR3 nucleotide sequence: TGTGCCTGGAGTCAACAGCGGGGGGGCGAGCAGTTCTTC.

This chain links TRBV19 with TRBJ2-7; possibly TRBD1 for D (5 bases). The CDR3 is 14 residues long. The germline V gene has CDR1 LNHDA and CDR2 SQIVND (reference sequence). Trimming shortened V by 2 bases and J by 1 base, and 9 bases separated the two germline ends. CDR3 nucleotides: TGTGCCAGTAGTATACAGGGATTGTCCTACGAGCAGTACTTC. This gives the protein CASSIQGLSYEQYF.

The V gene is TRBV7-3, the J gene TRBJ2-1; 11 bases fit TRBD1. Per the germline V gene, CDR1 is SGHTA and CDR2 is FQGTGA. The CDR3 sequence is 15 residues long. The trim removed 5 bases at V and 6 bases at J, leaving 6 bases unmatched. In nucleotides, the CDR3 is TGTGCCAGCAGCCAAGGACAGGGGGCCTTCAATGAGCAGTTCTTC. This gives the protein CASSQGQGAFNEQFF.